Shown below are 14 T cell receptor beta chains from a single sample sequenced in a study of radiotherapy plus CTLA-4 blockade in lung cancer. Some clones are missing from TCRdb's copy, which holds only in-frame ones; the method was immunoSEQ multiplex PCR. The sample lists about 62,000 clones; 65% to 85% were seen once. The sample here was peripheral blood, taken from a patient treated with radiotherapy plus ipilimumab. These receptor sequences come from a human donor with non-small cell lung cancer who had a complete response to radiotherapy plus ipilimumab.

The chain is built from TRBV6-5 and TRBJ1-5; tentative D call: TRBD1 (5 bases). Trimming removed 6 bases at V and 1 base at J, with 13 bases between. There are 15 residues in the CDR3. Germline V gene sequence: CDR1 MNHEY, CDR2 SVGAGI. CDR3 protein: CASRGGVGSNQPQHF. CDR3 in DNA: TGTGCCAGCAGGGGGGGGGTAGGAAGCAATCAGCCCCAGCATTTT.

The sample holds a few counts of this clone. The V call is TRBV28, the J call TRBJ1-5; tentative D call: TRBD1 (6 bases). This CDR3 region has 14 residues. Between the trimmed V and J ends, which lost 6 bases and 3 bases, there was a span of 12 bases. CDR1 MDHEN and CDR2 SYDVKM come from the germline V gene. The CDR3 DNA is TGTGCCAGCAGAAGCGGGACATTCAATCAGCCCCAGCATTTT. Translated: CASRSGTFNQPQHF.

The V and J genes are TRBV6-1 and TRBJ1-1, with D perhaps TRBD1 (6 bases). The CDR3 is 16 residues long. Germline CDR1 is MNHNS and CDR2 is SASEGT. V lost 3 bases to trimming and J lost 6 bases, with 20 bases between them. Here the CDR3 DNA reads TGTGCCAGCAGTGAGGGGAACAGGGCTAACCGGGCTGAAGCTTTCTTT. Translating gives CASSEGNRANRAEAFF.

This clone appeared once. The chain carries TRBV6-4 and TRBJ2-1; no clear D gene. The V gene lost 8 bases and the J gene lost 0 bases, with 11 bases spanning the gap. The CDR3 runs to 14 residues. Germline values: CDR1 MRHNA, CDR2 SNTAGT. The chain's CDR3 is CASYPPSSYNEQFF. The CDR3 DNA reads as TGTGCCAGCTATCCGCCTAGCTCCTACAATGAGCAGTTCTTC.

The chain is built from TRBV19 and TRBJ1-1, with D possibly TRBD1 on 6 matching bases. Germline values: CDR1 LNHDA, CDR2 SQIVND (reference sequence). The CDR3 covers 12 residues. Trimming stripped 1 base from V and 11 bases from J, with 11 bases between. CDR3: CASSIVQGWAFF. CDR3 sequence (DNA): TGTGCCAGTAGTATAGTACAGGGTTGGGCTTTCTTT.

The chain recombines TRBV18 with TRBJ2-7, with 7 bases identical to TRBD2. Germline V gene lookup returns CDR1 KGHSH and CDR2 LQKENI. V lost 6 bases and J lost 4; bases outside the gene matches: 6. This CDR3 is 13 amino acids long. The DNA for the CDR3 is TGTGCCAGCTCGGCGGGGGTGGGGTACGAGCAGTACTTC. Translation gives CASSAGVGYEQYF. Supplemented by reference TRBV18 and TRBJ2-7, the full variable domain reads NAGVMQNPRHLVRRRGQEARLRCSPMKGHSHVYWYRQLPEEGLKFMVYLQKENIIDESGMPKERFSAEFPKEGPSILRIQQVVRGDSAAYFCASSAGVGYEQYFGPGTRLTVT.

The CDR3 DNA reads TGTGCCAGCAGTCCTGGGACTAGCGGGAGCGAGACCCAGTACTTC. It is translated as CASSPGTSGSETQYF. The chain recombines TRBV6-6 with TRBJ2-5; 14 bases line up with TRBD2. CDR3 length: 15 amino acids. The V gene end was trimmed by 5 bases and the J gene end by 5 bases; junction bases not matched to a gene: 4. Per germline, CDR1 MNHNY and CDR2 SVGAGI (reference sequence).

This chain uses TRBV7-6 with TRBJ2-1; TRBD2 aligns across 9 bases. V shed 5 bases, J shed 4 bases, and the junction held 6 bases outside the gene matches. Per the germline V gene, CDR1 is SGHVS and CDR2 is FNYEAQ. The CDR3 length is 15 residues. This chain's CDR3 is CASSPIAGEYNEQFF. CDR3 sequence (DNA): TGTGCCAGCAGCCCAATAGCGGGAGAATACAATGAGCAGTTCTTC.

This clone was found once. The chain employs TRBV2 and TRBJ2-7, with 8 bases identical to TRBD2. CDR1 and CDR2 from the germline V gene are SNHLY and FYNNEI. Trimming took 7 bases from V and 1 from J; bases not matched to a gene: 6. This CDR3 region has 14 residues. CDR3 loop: CASTGGRRSYEQYF. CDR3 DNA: TGTGCCAGCACGGGGGGGCGCAGGTCCTACGAGCAGTACTTC.

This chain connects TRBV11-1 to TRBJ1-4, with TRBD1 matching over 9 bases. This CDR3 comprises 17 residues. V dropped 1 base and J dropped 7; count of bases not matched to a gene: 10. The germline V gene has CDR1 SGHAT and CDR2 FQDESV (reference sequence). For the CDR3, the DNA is TGTGCCAGCAGCTTAGAACTACAGGGGGCGCTTACTGAAAAACTGTTTTTT. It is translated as CASSLELQGALTEKLFF.

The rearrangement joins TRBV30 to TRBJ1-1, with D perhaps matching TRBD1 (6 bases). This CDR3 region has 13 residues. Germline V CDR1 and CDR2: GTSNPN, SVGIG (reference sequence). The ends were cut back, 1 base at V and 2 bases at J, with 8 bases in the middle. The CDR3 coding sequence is TGTGCCTGGAGTGCACAGGGTAACACTGAAGCTTTCTTT. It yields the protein CAWSAQGNTEAFF. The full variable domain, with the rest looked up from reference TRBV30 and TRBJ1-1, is SQTIHQWPATLVQPVGSPLSLECTVEGTSNPNLYWYRQAAGRGLQLLFYSVGIGQISSEVPQNLSASRPQDRQFILSSKKLLLSDSGFYLCAWSAQGNTEAFFGQGTRLTVV.

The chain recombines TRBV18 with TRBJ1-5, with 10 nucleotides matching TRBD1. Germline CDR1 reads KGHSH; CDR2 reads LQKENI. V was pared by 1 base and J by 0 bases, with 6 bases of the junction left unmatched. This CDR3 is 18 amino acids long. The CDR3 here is CASSPLRTGGNSNQPQHF. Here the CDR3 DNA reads TGTGCCAGCTCACCACTCAGGACAGGGGGTAATAGCAATCAGCCCCAGCATTTT.

The CDR3 reads CASSWTGQNTEAFF. The CDR3 nucleotides read TGTGCCAGCAGCTGGACAGGGCAGAACACTGAAGCTTTCTTT. V and J are TRBV5-5 and TRBJ1-1, with 8 nucleotides matching TRBD1. The CDR3 sequence is 14 residues long. V shed 3 bases, J shed 1 base, and the junction held 2 bases outside the gene matches. Germline values: CDR1 SGHKS, CDR2 YYEKEE (reference sequence).

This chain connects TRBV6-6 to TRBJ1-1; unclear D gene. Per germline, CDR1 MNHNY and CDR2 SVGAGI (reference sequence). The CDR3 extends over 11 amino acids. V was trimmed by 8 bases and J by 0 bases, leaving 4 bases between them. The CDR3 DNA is TGTGCCAGCCGTATGAACACTGAAGCTTTCTTT. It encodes CASRMNTEAFF.